This is a list of T cell receptor beta chains from one sample in a study of cytomegalovirus exposure and HLA in healthy donors. Assay used: immunoSEQ multiplex PCR; TCRdb lists only in-frame clones, some missing. The repertoire holds 100,000 or so clones, with over 65% as singletons. The sample was PBMCs. The receptor set was obtained from a female donor in good health and CMV-seronegative. CDR3s include the opening cysteine and the closing phenylalanine or tryptophan. The order of the fields is CDR3 length, V gene, J gene, D gene, clone size, CDR3 DNA, CDR3 protein. D genes are given only for firm matches. Clone size is given for some rows only: seen once, a few or many times, or a class if the clone is expanded.

len: 16; v_gene: TRBV19; j_gene: TRBJ2-5; d_gene: TRBD2; abundance: .; CDR3nt: TGTGCCAGCACACCGCGAAGCGGGGAGTCCCAAGAGACCCAGTACTTC; CDR3aa: CASTPRSGESQETQYF
len: 15; v_gene: TRBV7-8; j_gene: TRBJ1-5; d_gene: .; abundance: .; CDR3nt: TGTGCCAGCAGCAGGGGAGGGGGGAGCAATCAGCCCCAGCATTTT; CDR3aa: CASSRGGGSNQPQHF
len: 11; v_gene: TRBV30; j_gene: TRBJ1-1; d_gene: .; abundance: .; CDR3nt: TGTGCCCAAAGCGTGGGCACTGAAGCTTTCTTT; CDR3aa: CAQSVGTEAFF
len: 13; v_gene: TRBV30; j_gene: TRBJ1-1; d_gene: .; abundance: few; CDR3nt: TGTGCCTGGAAGGTGTCTCCCTCTAGGCCAGCTTTCTTT; CDR3aa: CAWKVSPSRPAFF
len: 14; v_gene: TRBV5-4; j_gene: TRBJ1-6; d_gene: .; abundance: .; CDR3nt: TGTGCCAGCAGCTTTGGGCAGGGTGGAGGGACCCTCCACTTT; CDR3aa: CASSFGQGGGTLHF
len: 12; v_gene: TRBV7-2; j_gene: TRBJ2-7; d_gene: .; abundance: .; CDR3nt: TGTGCCAGCAGCCCAGGGATTGGCGAGCAGTACTTC; CDR3aa: CASSPGIGEQYF
len: 15; v_gene: TRBV10-2; j_gene: TRBJ1-5; d_gene: .; abundance: once; CDR3nt: TGCGCCAGCAGTGACCCCAGGGGAGGGAATCAGCCCCAGCATTTT; CDR3aa: CASSDPRGGNQPQHF
len: 12; v_gene: TRBV30; j_gene: TRBJ1-2; d_gene: .; abundance: .; CDR3nt: TGTGCCTGGAGTAGGCAGGGCTATGGCTACACCTTC; CDR3aa: CAWSRQGYGYTF
len: 16; v_gene: TRBV29-1; j_gene: TRBJ2-6; d_gene: TRBD1; abundance: once; CDR3nt: TGCAGCGTTTGGGACAGGACCTTCTCTGGGGCCAACGTCCTGACTTTC; CDR3aa: CSVWDRTFSGANVLTF
len: 15; v_gene: TRBV27; j_gene: TRBJ2-7; d_gene: TRBD2; abundance: .; CDR3nt: TGTGCCAGCAGTCCGGCTGGGCTAGCGGGGTACGAGCAGTACTTC; CDR3aa: CASSPAGLAGYEQYF
len: 12; v_gene: TRBV25-1; j_gene: TRBJ1-1; d_gene: TRBD1; abundance: few; CDR3nt: TGTGCCAGCAGGACAGGGTTCACTGAAGCTTTCTTT; CDR3aa: CASRTGFTEAFF
len: 17; v_gene: TRBV19; j_gene: TRBJ2-3; d_gene: TRBD2; abundance: .; CDR3nt: TGTGCCAGTAGTATCGAAAGGCTAGCGGGGACCGGGGATACGCAGTATTTT; CDR3aa: CASSIERLAGTGDTQYF
len: 15; v_gene: TRBV6-4; j_gene: TRBJ2-3; d_gene: TRBD2; abundance: once; CDR3nt: TGTGCCACCTCGCGGGGGGACCTCGGTACAGATACGCAGTATTTT; CDR3aa: CATSRGDLGTDTQYF
len: 15; v_gene: TRBV11-1; j_gene: TRBJ2-3; d_gene: TRBD1; abundance: .; CDR3nt: TGTGCCAGCAGGGTTCGGGACAGACCCACAGATACGCAGTATTTT; CDR3aa: CASRVRDRPTDTQYF
len: 16; v_gene: TRBV5-1; j_gene: TRBJ2-1; d_gene: .; abundance: once; CDR3nt: TGCGCCAGCAGCTTTTCACTAGTGGCCTCCTACAATGAGCAGTTCTTC; CDR3aa: CASSFSLVASYNEQFF
len: 18; v_gene: TRBV9; j_gene: TRBJ2-4; d_gene: TRBD2; abundance: .; CDR3nt: TGTGCCAGCAGCCCAACTAGCGGGGGAAACATAGCCAAAAACATTCAGTACTTC; CDR3aa: CASSPTSGGNIAKNIQYF
len: 17; v_gene: TRBV7-8; j_gene: TRBJ1-6; d_gene: .; abundance: .; CDR3nt: TGTGCCAGCAGCTTAGGAGACAGGAGTTCCTATAATTCACCCCTCCACTTT; CDR3aa: CASSLGDRSSYNSPLHF
len: 18; v_gene: TRBV5-1; j_gene: TRBJ2-6; d_gene: TRBD1; abundance: .; CDR3nt: TGCGCCAGCAGCTCCCTAATTACGACAGGGGGCACGGCCAACGTCCTGACTTTC; CDR3aa: CASSSLITTGGTANVLTF
len: 13; v_gene: TRBV6-5; j_gene: TRBJ1-2; d_gene: .; abundance: .; CDR3nt: TGTGCCAGCAAAGCAGGCGCGATTTATGGCTACACCTTC; CDR3aa: CASKAGAIYGYTF
len: 14; v_gene: TRBV7-8; j_gene: TRBJ2-5; d_gene: TRBD2; abundance: .; CDR3nt: TGTGCCACCCAGGAGTCGACTAGCGGGGGGCCTCGATACTTC; CDR3aa: CATQESTSGGPRYF
len: 15; v_gene: TRBV6-1; j_gene: TRBJ2-7; d_gene: .; abundance: .; CDR3nt: TGTGCCAGCAGGACGTCCAGGGGGGCTCCTGGCGAGCAGTACTTC; CDR3aa: CASRTSRGAPGEQYF
len: 13; v_gene: TRBV2; j_gene: TRBJ2-1; d_gene: TRBD2; abundance: .; CDR3nt: TGTGCCAGCAAAGGACTAGCGGGGGGTGAGCAGTTCTTC; CDR3aa: CASKGLAGGEQFF
len: 13; v_gene: TRBV4-2; j_gene: TRBJ1-1; d_gene: TRBD1; abundance: few; CDR3nt: TGTGCCAGCAGCCAAGGAGATTCGAGGGACAGAGTCTTT; CDR3aa: CASSQGDSRDRVF
len: 14; v_gene: TRBV27; j_gene: TRBJ2-7; d_gene: .; abundance: .; CDR3nt: TGTGCCAGCAGTCGCCCGAACAGTCCCTACGAGCAGTACTTC; CDR3aa: CASSRPNSPYEQYF
len: 17; v_gene: TRBV6-1; j_gene: TRBJ2-2; d_gene: TRBD2; abundance: .; CDR3nt: TGTGCCAGCAGTGAAGTGGGCCTAGCGGGGTACACCGGGGAGCTGTTTTTT; CDR3aa: CASSEVGLAGYTGELFF
len: 14; v_gene: TRBV6-4; j_gene: TRBJ2-1; d_gene: TRBD2; abundance: once; CDR3nt: TGTGCCAGCAGTGACGGATCTAGCGGGGGGAAACTGTTCTTC; CDR3aa: CASSDGSSGGKLFF
len: 14; v_gene: TRBV30; j_gene: TRBJ1-5; d_gene: .; abundance: .; CDR3nt: TGTGCCTGGAGTCAGGGGAATAGCAATCAGCCCCAGCATTTT; CDR3aa: CAWSQGNSNQPQHF
len: 14; v_gene: TRBV4-1; j_gene: TRBJ1-2; d_gene: TRBD1; abundance: .; CDR3nt: TGCGCCAGCAGCCAATTACCCGGACAGGGTGGCTACACCTTC; CDR3aa: CASSQLPGQGGYTF
len: 11; v_gene: TRBV7-9; j_gene: TRBJ1-3; d_gene: .; abundance: .; CDR3nt: TGTTCCAGCACCCTCTCGGACACCATATATTTT; CDR3aa: CSSTLSDTIYF
len: 13; v_gene: TRBV5-1; j_gene: TRBJ2-1; d_gene: TRBD2; abundance: once; CDR3nt: TGCGCCAGCAGCCCGGCGGGGGACAATGAGCAGTTCTTC; CDR3aa: CASSPAGDNEQFF
len: 14; v_gene: TRBV29-1; j_gene: TRBJ2-1; d_gene: .; abundance: .; CDR3nt: TGCAGCGTTGGACTACCCGACAGGAGCTGGAGTGAGTTCTTC; CDR3aa: CSVGLPDRSWSEFF
len: 17; v_gene: TRBV5-1; j_gene: TRBJ1-2; d_gene: TRBD1; abundance: few; CDR3nt: TGCGCCAGCAGCCTAGTAATTCCCGGACAGGGGGAAGCTGGCTACACCTTC; CDR3aa: CASSLVIPGQGEAGYTF
len: 12; v_gene: TRBV30; j_gene: TRBJ1-6; d_gene: .; abundance: .; CDR3nt: TGTGCCTGGCTAGACGATAATTCACCCCTCCACTTT; CDR3aa: CAWLDDNSPLHF
len: 15; v_gene: TRBV6-1; j_gene: TRBJ1-1; d_gene: .; abundance: .; CDR3nt: TGTGCCAGCAGTGAAGGGGGGGGCTTGAACACTGAAGCTTTCTTT; CDR3aa: CASSEGGGLNTEAFF
len: 15; v_gene: TRBV5-4; j_gene: TRBJ1-4; d_gene: .; abundance: .; CDR3nt: TGTGCCAGCAGCTTAACACAGGGTCCAGATGAAAAACTGTTTTTT; CDR3aa: CASSLTQGPDEKLFF
len: 11; v_gene: TRBV5-1; j_gene: TRBJ1-2; d_gene: .; abundance: .; CDR3nt: TGCGCCAGCAGCGAGAACTATGGCTACACCTTC; CDR3aa: CASSENYGYTF
len: 14; v_gene: TRBV6-5; j_gene: TRBJ1-5; d_gene: .; abundance: .; CDR3nt: TGTGCCAGCAGACCCACTTTGGGCAATCAGCCCCAGCATTTT; CDR3aa: CASRPTLGNQPQHF
len: 17; v_gene: TRBV9; j_gene: TRBJ2-2; d_gene: TRBD2; abundance: .; CDR3nt: TGTGCCAGCAGCGTATCGACAGCGGGGGCGGGGTCCGGGGAGCTGTTTTTT; CDR3aa: CASSVSTAGAGSGELFF
len: 14; v_gene: TRBV27; j_gene: TRBJ2-3; d_gene: .; abundance: .; CDR3nt: TGTGCCAGCAGTTTAGGGGCAGACACAGATACGCAGTATTTT; CDR3aa: CASSLGADTDTQYF
len: 13; v_gene: TRBV19; j_gene: TRBJ2-5; d_gene: TRBD1; abundance: .; CDR3nt: TGTGCCAGTAGGACAGGGGGCCAAGAGACCCAGTACTTC; CDR3aa: CASRTGGQETQYF
len: 16; v_gene: TRBV2; j_gene: TRBJ1-5; d_gene: .; abundance: .; CDR3nt: TGTGCCAGCAGCTCGTCGGGGGGGGCCCCTAATCAGCCCCAGCATTTT; CDR3aa: CASSSSGGAPNQPQHF
len: 13; v_gene: TRBV7-2; j_gene: TRBJ1-2; d_gene: .; abundance: once; CDR3nt: TGTGCCAGCAGCTTAAGGGGGGGCGGGGGCTACACCTTC; CDR3aa: CASSLRGGGGYTF
len: 13; v_gene: TRBV7-8; j_gene: TRBJ2-1; d_gene: .; abundance: .; CDR3nt: TGTGCCAGCAGTTCCGGTCCAGGCGGGGAGCAGTTCTTC; CDR3aa: CASSSGPGGEQFF
len: 14; v_gene: TRBV9; j_gene: TRBJ2-7; d_gene: TRBD1; abundance: .; CDR3nt: TGTGCCAGCAGCCTGGGACAGGCCCCCTACGAGCAGTACTTC; CDR3aa: CASSLGQAPYEQYF
len: 17; v_gene: TRBV19; j_gene: TRBJ1-2; d_gene: .; abundance: .; CDR3nt: TGTGCCAGTAGTATTGCAGGTAGCGTAACGGCTAACTATGGCTACACCTTC; CDR3aa: CASSIAGSVTANYGYTF
len: 14; v_gene: TRBV7-2; j_gene: TRBJ1-6; d_gene: TRBD1; abundance: few; CDR3nt: TGTGCCAGCAGTTTGACAGGGGTTAATTCACCCCTCCACTTT; CDR3aa: CASSLTGVNSPLHF
len: 11; v_gene: TRBV7-9; j_gene: TRBJ2-1; d_gene: .; abundance: once; CDR3nt: TGTTCCAGCAGCTCCTCGGAGGAGCAGTTCTTC; CDR3aa: CSSSSSEEQFF
len: 13; v_gene: TRBV4-3; j_gene: TRBJ1-4; d_gene: .; abundance: once; CDR3nt: TGCGCCAGCAGCCCGTTTGGGGGGGAAAAACTGTTTTTT; CDR3aa: CASSPFGGEKLFF
len: 12; v_gene: TRBV6-1; j_gene: TRBJ1-5; d_gene: .; abundance: .; CDR3nt: TGTGCCAGCAGTGAAGCCGTTCAGCCCCAGCATTTT; CDR3aa: CASSEAVQPQHF